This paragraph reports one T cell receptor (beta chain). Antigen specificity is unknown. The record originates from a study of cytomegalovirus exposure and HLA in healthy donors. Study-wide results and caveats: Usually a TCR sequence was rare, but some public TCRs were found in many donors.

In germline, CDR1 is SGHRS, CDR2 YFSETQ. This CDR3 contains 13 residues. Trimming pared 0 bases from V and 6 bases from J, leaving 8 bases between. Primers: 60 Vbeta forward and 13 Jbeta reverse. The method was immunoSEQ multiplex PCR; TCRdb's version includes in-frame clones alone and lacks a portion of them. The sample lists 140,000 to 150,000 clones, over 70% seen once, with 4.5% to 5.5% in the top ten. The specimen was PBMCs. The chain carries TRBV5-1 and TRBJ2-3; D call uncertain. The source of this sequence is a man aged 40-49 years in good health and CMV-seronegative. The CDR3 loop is CASSLAQLDTQYF. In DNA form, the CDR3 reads TGCGCCAGCAGCTTGGCCCAGTTGGATACGCAGTATTTT.